The sequence of this TCR beta chain was determined in a study of cytomegalovirus exposure and HLA in healthy donors. Study-wide points: For most subjects, TCR beta sequences were reported to predict HLA-A and HLA-B alleles with accuracy. In an earlier analysis, most TCR beta V segments were productive about 87% or about 30% of the time.

This CDR3 region has 14 residues. In germline, CDR1 is SEHNR, CDR2 FQNEAQ (reference sequence). Trimming took 6 bases from V and 4 from J; bases not matched to a gene: 6. The PCR employed 60 Vbeta primers together with 13 Jbeta primers. Produced via immunoSEQ multiplex PCR; TCRdb's table is partial and in-frame only. The sample has about 77,000 clones; 60% to 85% are singletons. This clone was counted only a few times. Its antigen is not identified. The donors comprised healthy bone marrow donors. This clonotype was obtained from a middle-aged man in good health and CMV-seronegative. The gene calls are TRBV7-9 and TRBJ2-1; 7 bases map to TRBD1. The sequencing input was PBMCs. CDR3 nucleotide sequence: TGTGCCAGCAGGGGACAGTTAGAATACAATGAGCAGTTCTTC. It yields the protein CASRGQLEYNEQFF.